A selection of T cell receptor beta chains follows, all from one sample in a study of T cells after yellow fever vaccination. TCRdb ran MiXCR on the 5' RACE reads and lists one entry per CDR3 protein. The sample yields a few hundred thousand distinct CDR3 sequences, around 7.3% seen once. This material consisted of PBMCs, taken 45 days after the first yellow fever vaccination. Every receptor here comes from a man between 18 and 29 years old who received the YFV17D yellow fever vaccine. Both conserved end residues are part of each CDR3. A D gene is named only where the DNA matches it firmly. Only part of the rows carry a size: once, few, many, or a class if the clone is expanded.

TRBV9	TRBD1	TRBJ2-6	few	CASSVASGGSGANVLTF	TGTGCCAGCAGCGTAGCTTCAGGGGGATCAGGGGCCAACGTCCTGACTTTC
TRBV18	TRBD1	TRBJ1-1	few	CASSPFTSGGRGTEAFF	TGTGCCAGCTCACCTTTCACTTCAGGGGGTCGAGGCACTGAAGCTTTCTTT
TRBV18	.	TRBJ2-7	many	CASSYGTTTYEQYF	TGTGCCAGCTCCTACGGGACCACCACCTACGAGCAGTACTTC
TRBV7-2	.	TRBJ1-5	few	CASSLLPPAGENQPQHF	TGTGCCAGCAGCTTGCTACCCCCGGCAGGGGAGAATCAGCCCCAGCATTTT
TRBV20-1	TRBD2	TRBJ2-1	.	CSARDRRGGWNEQFF	TGCAGTGCTAGAGATCGGCGGGGGGGCTGGAATGAGCAGTTCTTC
TRBV30	.	TRBJ1-1	few	CAWSGTSNTEAFF	TGTGCCTGGAGTGGCACATCAAACACTGAAGCTTTCTTT
TRBV27	.	TRBJ1-1	.	CASTTGLMNTEAFF	TGTGCCAGCACCACGGGACTTATGAACACTGAAGCTTTCTTT
TRBV6-1	.	TRBJ1-6	.	CASSVGLYNSPLHF	TGTGCCAGCAGTGTGGGTCTGTATAATTCACCCCTCCACTTT
TRBV4-1	.	TRBJ1-6	few	CASSQWTGGQGSPLHF	TGCGCCAGCAGCCAGTGGACCGGGGGGCAGGGTTCACCCCTCCACTTT
TRBV29-1	TRBD2	TRBJ2-2	.	CSVELAGTNTGELFF	TGCAGCGTTGAACTAGCGGGAACAAACACCGGGGAGCTGTTTTTT
TRBV20-1	TRBD1	TRBJ2-1	few	CSASFPPGGYGEQFF	TGCAGTGCCAGCTTCCCGCCAGGGGGCTATGGTGAGCAGTTCTTC
TRBV10-3	.	TRBJ2-1	many	CATQSPGENEQFF	TGTGCCACTCAGAGTCCCGGGGAGAATGAGCAGTTCTTC
TRBV19	TRBD1	TRBJ2-7	few	CASSATGTGAFEQYF	TGTGCCAGTAGTGCCACCGGGACAGGGGCTTTCGAGCAGTACTTC
TRBV7-9	.	TRBJ1-5	.	CASSLDGGANQPQHF	TGTGCCAGCAGCTTAGATGGGGGGGCTAATCAGCCCCAGCATTTT
TRBV4-2	.	TRBJ2-3	.	CASSQDGASGADTQYF	TGTGCCAGCAGCCAAGACGGGGCCTCAGGGGCAGATACGCAGTATTTT
TRBV24-1	.	TRBJ1-5	.	CATSPGGQGGNQPQHF	TGTGCCACCAGTCCCGGGGGACAAGGGGGCAATCAGCCCCAGCATTTT
TRBV9	.	TRBJ1-6	.	CASSVRPDGSPLHF	TGTGCCAGCAGCGTAAGGCCCGACGGATCACCCCTCCACTTT
TRBV20-1	TRBD1	TRBJ2-3	many	CSAPGTDFRDTQYF	TGCAGTGCCCCCGGGACAGATTTTAGGGATACGCAGTATTTT
TRBV4-2	TRBD2	TRBJ2-3	.	CASSQESGLSTDTQYF	TGTGCCAGCAGCCAAGAATCGGGACTATCCACAGATACGCAGTATTTT
TRBV5-4	.	TRBJ2-5	.	CASSFGSETQYF	TGTGCCAGCAGCTTCGGATCCGAGACCCAGTACTTC
TRBV18	TRBD2	TRBJ2-3	.	CASSPLAGATDTQYF	TGTGCCAGCTCACCGCTAGCGGGGGCCACAGATACGCAGTATTTT
TRBV29-1	.	TRBJ2-7	many	CSAQGGGSYEQYF	TGCAGCGCCCAAGGGGGGGGCTCCTACGAGCAGTACTTC
TRBV7-9	.	TRBJ2-3	few	CASNRDLVGTDTQYF	TGTGCCAGCAACCGTGATCTCGTGGGCACAGATACGCAGTATTTT
TRBV7-9	.	TRBJ1-2	.	CASSLNLPPAGYTF	TGTGCCAGCAGCTTAAACCTGCCCCCAGCGGGCTACACCTTC